The rows below give T cell receptor beta chains drawn from one sample of a study of radiation and T cells in renal cell carcinoma. The assay was immunoSEQ multiplex PCR, and TCRdb's table has in-frame clones only and misses some. Of about 130,000 clones listed, about four fifths are singletons. The sample in question was blood, obtained from a patient whose treatment included radiotherapy and nephrectomy. The receptors originated from a woman aged 55 to 70 with renal cell carcinoma. Both conserved end residues are part of each CDR3. D genes are given only for firm matches.

d_call	j_call	v_call	cdr3_aa
NA	TRBJ1-2	TRBV6-5	CASTPRGRNGYTF
NA	TRBJ1-5	TRBV10-3	CAISDAGPVSNQPQHF
TRBD1	TRBJ2-7	TRBV5-1	CASSRRDSVVEQYF
NA	TRBJ2-3	TRBV5-1	CASSLGGLEDTQYF
NA	TRBJ1-2	TRBV29-1	CSVVRRTEGYTF
TRBD1	TRBJ2-3	TRBV5-1	CASSWRTGQSTDTQYF
NA	TRBJ2-1	TRBV28	CASSSVYRASYNEQFF
TRBD1	TRBJ1-4	TRBV28	CASSSRTGVNEKLFF
NA	TRBJ2-7	TRBV6-5	CASSSRQGRPPEQYF
TRBD1	TRBJ2-1	TRBV7-6	CASSLRDRAYNEQFF
NA	TRBJ1-2	TRBV6-5	CASSPGPNYGYTF
NA	TRBJ2-7	TRBV5-5	CASSLVLSEQYF
NA	TRBJ2-2	TRBV4-2	CASSQGENTGELFF
TRBD1	TRBJ1-6	TRBV4-1	CASSQKGQGPGGSPLHF
NA	TRBJ2-6	TRBV11-1	CASSLAPTSGANVLTF
TRBD1	TRBJ1-5	TRBV9	CASSATGGSNQPQHF
NA	TRBJ1-1	TRBV5-1	CASRGDTEAFF
TRBD1	TRBJ1-6	TRBV6-5	CASSSGQGNNSPLHF
NA	TRBJ1-1	TRBV29-1	CSVELLEFTEAFF
NA	TRBJ2-4	TRBV4-1	CASSQERGSLAKNIQYF
TRBD1	TRBJ2-2	TRBV6-5	CASSYGTGYTGELFF
TRBD1	TRBJ2-3	TRBV5-6	CASSEPGQGFTDTQYF
TRBD1	TRBJ2-7	TRBV5-1	CASSYRQGTYEQYF
NA	TRBJ1-2	TRBV7-9	CASSLGIGDGHGGYTF
NA	TRBJ1-1	TRBV29-1	CSVHRDHQNTEAFF
NA	TRBJ2-3	TRBV7-3	CASSFLAGGADTQYF
NA	TRBJ2-1	TRBV9	CASSLAGQPYNEQFF
NA	TRBJ1-1	TRBV6-6	CASRLNTEAFF
NA	TRBJ2-3	TRBV30	CAWSVASGGTQYF
TRBD1	TRBJ2-5	TRBV7-6	CASSSGQGWQTQYF
NA	TRBJ2-3	TRBV28	CASSFISGYTDTQYF
NA	TRBJ1-4	TRBV5-1	CASSLGGAQEKLFF
TRBD1	TRBJ1-1	TRBV18	CASSPGQGGEAFF
NA	TRBJ1-5	TRBV18	CASSLGTGNQPQHF
NA	TRBJ2-2	TRBV5-4	CASSLGQIFTGELFF
TRBD1	TRBJ2-3	TRBV5-1	CASSMGQGGADTQYF
TRBD1	TRBJ2-2	TRBV2	CASSVKSGTGNGELFF
NA	TRBJ1-5	TRBV5-5	CASSWGGDRGNQPQHF
NA	TRBJ1-1	TRBV5-1	CASSLLWEGTEAFF
NA	TRBJ1-4	TRBV10-3	CAISPTGFEKLFF
NA	TRBJ1-3	TRBV4-3	CASSQDIGSGTGGNTIYF
TRBD1	TRBJ1-2	TRBV28	CASSSPSWDRGGGYTF
NA	TRBJ1-6	TRBV18	CASRGRGPNYNSPLHF
NA	TRBJ1-5	TRBV6-1	CASSEAQADKYQPQHF
NA	TRBJ1-5	TRBV27	CASSPKDRGLEPQHF
NA	TRBJ2-1	TRBV2	CASSETRTAPQSNGQFF
NA	TRBJ1-1	TRBV19	CASSRTGMNTEAFF
TRBD2	TRBJ2-3	TRBV6-5	CASRSLAGVSTQYF
NA	TRBJ1-1	TRBV29-1	CSATNGGNTEAFF
TRBD2	TRBJ2-5	TRBV9	CASSVSNRPTSGETQYF
TRBD1	TRBJ2-2	TRBV5-1	CASSLDRASTGELFF
NA	TRBJ1-1	TRBV6-6	CASSYSWGSGGTEAFF
NA	TRBJ1-1	TRBV2	CASSLKLEAFF